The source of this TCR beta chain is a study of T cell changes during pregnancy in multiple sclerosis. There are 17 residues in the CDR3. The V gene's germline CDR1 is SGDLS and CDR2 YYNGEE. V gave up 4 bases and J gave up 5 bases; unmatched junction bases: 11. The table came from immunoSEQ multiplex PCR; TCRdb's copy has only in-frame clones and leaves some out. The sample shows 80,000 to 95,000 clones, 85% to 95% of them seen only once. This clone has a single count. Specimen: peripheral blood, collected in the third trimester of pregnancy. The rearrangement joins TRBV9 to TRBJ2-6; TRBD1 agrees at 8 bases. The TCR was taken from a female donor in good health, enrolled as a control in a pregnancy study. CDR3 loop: CASSQDRALNRANVLTF. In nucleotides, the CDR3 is TGTGCCAGCAGCCAGGACAGGGCGTTAAATAGGGCCAACGTCCTGACTTTC.